The 29 T cell receptor beta chains listed next were all sequenced from one sample in a study of CD8 T cells in ankylosing spondylitis. MiXCR was run by TCRdb on the 5' RACE reads, yielding one entry per CDR3 protein. Seen here are under 150,000 distinct CDR3 sequences, around 15% observed once, and the top ten hold around 3%. Source material: blood, either unsorted or a sorted T cell fraction (not recorded which). The source is a female donor with ankylosing spondylitis or in good health (not recorded which).

This clonotype was counted at least ten times. The chain joins TRBV20-1 to TRBJ2-1; TRBD2 matches at 10 bases. V lost 3 bases to trimming and J lost 0 bases; unmatched junction nucleotides: 5. The CDR3 has 16 amino acids. Per germline, CDR1 DFQATT and CDR2 SNEGSKA (reference sequence). Here the CDR3 reads CSASHPSGGSYNEQFF. CDR3 sequence (DNA): TGCAGTGCTAGTCACCCTAGCGGGGGCTCCTACAATGAGCAGTTCTTC.

The rearrangement links TRBV5-1 to TRBJ2-7; D is perhaps TRBD1 (6 bases). From germline, CDR1 is SGHRS and CDR2 YFSETQ. The CDR3 is 18 amino acids. Trimming removed 0 bases at V and 4 bases at J, with 23 bases between. The CDR3 reads CASSLGGLRIAGGYEQYF. In DNA, the CDR3 is TGCGCCAGCAGCTTGGGGGGGCTCAGGATTGCTGGTGGTTACGAGCAGTACTTC.

The chain is built from TRBV21-1 and TRBJ1-1; TRBD1 reflects the table's D call only, with no check against the DNA. TRBV21-1 is flagged as a pseudogene. CDR3 length: 15 residues. The CDR3 nucleotides read TGTGCCAGCAGCAATGGTCCAGGGGGCCCCACTGAAGCTTTCTTT. Amino acids: CASSNGPGGPTEAFF.

This clonotype turned up a few times. This chain links TRBV20-1 with TRBJ1-1, with D possibly matching TRBD1 (6 bases). CDR1 and CDR2 from the germline V gene are DFQATT and SNEGSKA (reference sequence). The CDR3 sequence is 13 residues long. V was clipped by 5 bases and J by 4 bases, with 14 bases between them. CDR3 nucleotides: TGCAGTGCTGGGTCGGGGGGGCTCACTGAAGCTTTCTTT. This sequence encodes CSAGSGGLTEAFF.

Turning to this clonotype: The junction departs from germline at one end; a sequencing error may be responsible. This chain uses TRBV20-1 with TRBJ2-2; no clear D. The germline V gene has CDR1 DFQATT and CDR2 SNEGSKA (reference sequence). The CDR3 is made up of 13 amino acids. CDR3 protein: CIARVSKTGELFF. In DNA, the CDR3 is TGCATTGCTAGAGTGTCTAAGACCGGGGAGCTGTTTTTT.

This clonotype has a handful of counts. This sequence joins TRBV29-1 and TRBJ1-1; D is undetermined. The length of the CDR3 is 16 residues. Trimming stripped 3 bases from V and 4 bases from J, with 21 bases between. Germline assignment: CDR1 SQVTM and CDR2 ANQGSEA. CDR3 DNA sequence: TGCAGCGTTGATCTGATGGAGGGCGGATCTGTCACTGAAGCTTTCTTT. Translation: CSVDLMEGGSVTEAFF.

This clonotype was seen at least ten times. The genes are TRBV7-8 and TRBJ2-5; D unresolved. The CDR3 loop spans 12 amino acids. Germline V gene data show CDR1 as SGHVS and CDR2 as FQNEAQ. Trimming left V 5 bases short and J 5 bases short, with 9 bases between. The CDR3 sequence: CASSKLGETQYF. CDR3 bases: TGTGCCAGCAGCAAGTTGGGGGAGACCCAGTACTTC.

The chain recombines TRBV7-3 with TRBJ2-1; D is uncertain. Germline CDR1 is SGHTA and CDR2 is FQGTGA. The CDR3 is 13 residues long. Trimming removed 5 bases at V and 5 bases at J, with 10 bases between. DNA of the CDR3: TGTGCCAGCAGCCGTGCCAGAAACAATGAGCAGTTCTTC. Amino acid sequence: CASSRARNNEQFF.

This chain links TRBV7-2 with TRBJ2-3; D perhaps matches TRBD2 (6 bases). This CDR3 is built from 16 residues. The germline V and J ends were trimmed by 5 bases and 1 base, with 16 bases remaining between them. In germline, CDR1 is SGHTA, CDR2 FQGNSA. The CDR3, as DNA: TGTGCCAGCAGCCGGGCAAATCCGGGGGGCACAGATACGCAGTATTTT. It encodes CASSRANPGGTDTQYF.

The chain couples TRBV28 to TRBJ2-2; the D is unclear. Per germline, CDR1 MDHEN and CDR2 SYDVKM. The germline V and J ends were trimmed by 5 bases and 0 bases, with 10 bases remaining between them. The CDR3 has 15 residues. CDR3 DNA sequence: TGTGCCAGCAGTGCGATCAAACCGAACACCGGGGAGCTGTTTTTT. As protein: CASSAIKPNTGELFF.

This clonotype was counted many times. The chain carries TRBV20-1 and TRBJ2-2; 9 positions agree with TRBD1. The germline CDR1 and CDR2 sequences are DFQATT and SNEGSKA (reference sequence). The CDR3 is made up of 16 amino acids. V gave up 5 bases and J gave up 5 bases; unmatched junction bases: 12. In DNA, the CDR3 is TGCAGTGCTCTACAGGGGGCGGGTTTTAAAACCGGGGAGCTGTTTTTT. This translates into CSALQGAGFKTGELFF.

This clonotype has a count of ten or more. This chain links TRBV29-1 with TRBJ2-1; TRBD1 matches 7 bases. The J segment lost 1 base and the V segment lost 6 bases, leaving 9 bases of the junction unmatched. The germline CDR1 and CDR2 sequences are SQVTM and ANQGSEA. The CDR3 length is 15 residues. CDR3 sequence: CSVLGQAASYNEQFF. The CDR3 region has the DNA TGCAGCGTCCTCGGACAGGCTGCGTCCTACAATGAGCAGTTCTTC.

This clonotype was detected ten times or more. V gene TRBV12-3 or TRBV12-4 combines with J gene TRBJ2-6; no clear D gene. This CDR3 region has 15 residues. Trimming left V 5 bases short and J 0 bases short, with 8 bases between. The CDR3 spells CASSLRISGANVLTF. The CDR3 DNA sequence: TGTGCCAGCAGTCTCAGAATCTCTGGGGCCAACGTCCTGACTTTC.

V usage is TRBV6-5 and J usage is TRBJ2-1; possibly TRBD1 or TRBD2 for D (6 bases each). V lost 4 bases, J lost 5 bases, and 18 bases lay in between. This CDR3 region has 16 residues. The germline V gene encodes CDR1 MNHEY and CDR2 SVGAGI. In DNA, the CDR3 is TGTGCCAGCAGTTTGTGGGGACTGACAGGAGACAATGAGCAGTTCTTC. It specifies CASSLWGLTGDNEQFF.

This clonotype was counted at least ten times. The chain joins TRBV5-1 to TRBJ2-1; TRBD1 agrees at 11 bases. This CDR3 is built from 16 residues. The V and J ends lost 4 bases and 4 bases, in that order; junction bases with no gene match: 7. Germline values: CDR1 SGHRS, CDR2 YFSETQ. Here the CDR3 reads CASSNRDRGAYNEQFF. CDR3 in DNA: TGCGCCAGCAGCAATCGGGACAGGGGGGCTTACAATGAGCAGTTCTTC.

Notes on this clonotype: This may stem from a read error, because a much larger clone lies one nucleotide away. The genes are TRBV12-3 or TRBV12-4 and TRBJ2-1; no clear D. This CDR3 has 10 residues. CDR3 coding DNA: TGTGCCGGCAGCTCGGGTGAGCAGTTCTTC. Amino acid sequence: CAGSSGEQFF.

The genes are TRBV18 and TRBJ1-5, with 7 bases fitting TRBD1. CDR1 is KGHSH and CDR2 is LQKENI in the germline V gene. The CDR3 covers 16 residues. V was clipped by 2 bases and J by 1 base; unmatched bases: 5. This CDR3 is CASSPDRVTSNQPQHF. DNA for the CDR3: TGTGCCAGCTCACCAGACAGGGTCACAAGCAATCAGCCCCAGCATTTT.

The chain recombines TRBV19 with TRBJ2-6; D is tentatively TRBD1 or TRBD2 (5 bases each). This CDR3 has 17 residues. CDR1 is LNHDA and CDR2 is SQIVND in the germline V gene (reference sequence). With 11 bases removed from V and 0 bases from J, the gap between germline ends came to 20 bases. This chain's CDR3 is CAVQRDRATSGANVLTF. The CDR3 DNA sequence: TGTGCCGTCCAGAGGGACCGAGCAACCTCTGGGGCCAACGTCCTGACTTTC.

This chain connects TRBV29-1 to TRBJ2-7; perhaps D is TRBD1 or TRBD2 (6 bases each). The CDR3 is 13 residues long. V gave up 5 bases and J gave up 4 bases, with 15 bases separating them. CDR1 and CDR2 from the germline V gene are SQVTM and ANQGSEA. DNA of the CDR3: TGCAGCGTTTCCAGGGGACTGGAATACGAGCAGTACTTC. Amino acid sequence: CSVSRGLEYEQYF.

At least ten counts were recorded for this clonotype. The J gene is TRBJ2-3, the V gene TRBV7-2; either TRBD1 or TRBD2 may fit D (6 bases each). Germline lookup yields CDR1 SGHTA and CDR2 FQGNSA. This CDR3 has 16 amino acids. The V and J ends lost 6 bases and 0 bases respectively, with 16 bases between them. CDR3 nucleotides: TGTGCCAGCAGTGTAGTGGGGGGCGGAAGCACAGATACGCAGTATTTT. Translating it yields CASSVVGGGSTDTQYF.

This clonotype showed up just a few times. Sequence at one end of the junction differs from germline and may be a read error. This chain uses TRBV7-6 with TRBJ2-5; D might be TRBD1 (6 bases). CDR1 is SGHVS and CDR2 is FNYEAQ in the germline V gene. The CDR3 has 15 amino acids. For the CDR3, the DNA is TGTGCCAGCAGTCCTAGGCAGGACAGAAGGGGGTTGGTCGACTTC. Encoded protein: CASSPRQDRRGLVDF.

This clonotype has at least ten counts. This chain connects TRBV13 to TRBJ2-1; 10 nucleotides agree with TRBD1. This CDR3 has 18 amino acids. J gave up 0 bases and V 4 bases, and 9 bases lay outside the gene matches. Germline lookup yields CDR1 PRHDT and CDR2 FYEKMQ (reference sequence). The CDR3 loop reads CASSSGQGRAGSYNEQFF. For the CDR3, the DNA is TGTGCCAGCAGCTCGGGACAGGGGCGTGCTGGCTCCTACAATGAGCAGTTCTTC.

The CDR3: CASTQGTDLYGYTF. CDR3 DNA sequence: TGTGCCAGCACCCAGGGGACAGACCTCTATGGCTACACCTTC. The genes are TRBV6-1 and TRBJ1-2, with 7 bases lining up with TRBD1. CDR1 and CDR2 from the germline V gene are MNHNS and SASEGT. With 7 bases clipped from V and 4 bases from J, the junction kept 9 bases outside the gene matches. CDR3 size: 14 residues.

This clonotype has only a few counts. The chain is built from TRBV15 and TRBJ2-7, with D maybe TRBD2 (5 bases). The CDR3 sequence is 13 residues long. The germline V gene encodes CDR1 LNHNV and CDR2 YYDKDF (reference sequence). The CDR3 here is CATSRGEFYEQYF. The CDR3 DNA sequence: TGTGCTACCTCCCGGGGAGAATTCTACGAGCAGTACTTC. Supplemented by reference TRBV15 and TRBJ2-7, the full variable domain reads DAMVIQNPRYQVTQFGKPVTLSCSQTLNHNVMYWYQQKSSQAPKLLFHYYDKDFNNEADTPDNFQSRRPNTSFCFLDIRSPGLGDTAMYLCATSRGEFYEQYFGPGTRLTVT.

This clonotype was found a few times. This chain joins TRBV5-1 and TRBJ2-2; 13 nucleotides agree with TRBD2. The CDR3 covers 17 residues. CDR1 is SGHRS, CDR2 YFSETQ, per germline. V trimming: 4 bases; J trimming: 1 base; junction bases outside the gene matches: 4. In nucleotides, the CDR3 is TGCGCCAGCAGCGTCGGGACTAGCGGGGTGAACACCGGGGAGCTGTTTTTT. It encodes CASSVGTSGVNTGELFF.

This clonotype was found a few times. The gene calls are TRBV29-1 and TRBJ2-1; 13 positions match TRBD2. V trimming: 1 base; J trimming: 4 bases; junction bases outside the gene matches: 4. Germline CDR1 and CDR2: SQVTM and ANQGSEA. CDR3 length: 16 residues. This CDR3 reads CSVEGTSGRGYNEQFF. CDR3 bases: TGCAGCGTTGAAGGGACTAGCGGGAGAGGTTACAATGAGCAGTTCTTC.

V and J are TRBV5-1 and TRBJ2-3; 8 bases fit TRBD1. CDR3 length: 17 amino acids. The trim removed 0 bases at V and 3 bases at J, leaving 9 bases unmatched. Per germline, CDR1 SGHRS and CDR2 YFSETQ. CDR3 residues: CASSLAPQGAETDTQYF. The CDR3 DNA reads as TGCGCCAGCAGCTTGGCCCCCCAGGGGGCTGAAACAGATACGCAGTATTTT.

Many counts were recorded for this clonotype. The CDR3: CSAMSPAAYSYNEQFF. CDR3 bases: TGCAGTGCTATGTCGCCGGCAGCTTACTCCTACAATGAGCAGTTCTTC. V usage is TRBV20-1 and J usage is TRBJ2-1, with D hard to call. V was clipped by 4 bases and J by 0 bases, with 16 bases between them. CDR1 and CDR2 (germline): DFQATT, SNEGSKA (reference sequence). This CDR3 is 16 amino acids long.

V usage is TRBV6-1 and J usage is TRBJ1-3; 7 nucleotides line up with TRBD1. CDR3 size: 14 residues. Germline lookup yields CDR1 MNHNS and CDR2 SASEGT. Trimming took 6 bases from V and 4 from J; bases not matched to a gene: 6. CDR3 bases: TGTGCCAGCAGCCGACCGGGACAGGGAAACACCATATATTTT. The encoded protein is CASSRPGQGNTIYF.